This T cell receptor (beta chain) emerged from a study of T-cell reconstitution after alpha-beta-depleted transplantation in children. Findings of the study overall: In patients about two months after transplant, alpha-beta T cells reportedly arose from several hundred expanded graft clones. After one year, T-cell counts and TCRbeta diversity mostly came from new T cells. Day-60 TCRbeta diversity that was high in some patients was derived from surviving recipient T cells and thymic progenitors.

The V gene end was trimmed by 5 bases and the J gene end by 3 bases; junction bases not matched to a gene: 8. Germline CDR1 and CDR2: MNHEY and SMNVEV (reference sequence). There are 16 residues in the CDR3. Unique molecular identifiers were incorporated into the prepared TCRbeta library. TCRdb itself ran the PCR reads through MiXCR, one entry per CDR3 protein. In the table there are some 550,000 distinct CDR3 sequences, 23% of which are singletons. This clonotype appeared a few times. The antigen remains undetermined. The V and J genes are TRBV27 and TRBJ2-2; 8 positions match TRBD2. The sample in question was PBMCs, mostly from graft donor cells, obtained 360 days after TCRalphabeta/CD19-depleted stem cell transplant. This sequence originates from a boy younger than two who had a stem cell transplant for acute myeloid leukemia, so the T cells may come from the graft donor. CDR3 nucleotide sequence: TGTGCCAGCAGTGGTGGCGGGGGGCATTACACCGGGGAGCTGTTTTTT. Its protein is CASSGGGGHYTGELFF.